Listed here are 11 T cell receptor beta chains from one sample, sequenced in a study of a mutant IDH1 vaccine in newly diagnosed glioma. Time point given: baseline, week 1 (first vaccination visit). Documented treatment: pre-vaccination baseline after standard-of-care therapy. Here immunoSEQ multiplex PCR was the method, and the copy in TCRdb shows in-frame clones only, minus some. This table has 68,000 or so clones, 60% to 85% appearing once. Source: PBMCs, taken from a glioma patient treated with radiotherapy, temozolomide or both. The receptors were gathered from a man aged 50 to 59 with glioma.

This chain connects TRBV2 to TRBJ2-3; D is unresolved. Trimming left V 1 base short and J 3 bases short, with 2 bases between. CDR1 is SNHLY, CDR2 FYNNEI, per germline. This CDR3 is built from 12 residues. The DNA of the CDR3 is TGTGCCAGCAGTGAAGAGACAGATACGCAGTATTTT. It is translated as CASSEETDTQYF. Based on the CDR3 plus reference TRBV2 and TRBJ2-3, the full variable domain is EPEVTQTPSHQVTQMGQEVILRCVPISNHLYFYWYRQILGQKVEFLVSFYNNEISEKSEIFDDQFSVERPDGSNFTLKIRSTKLEDSAMYFCASSEETDTQYFGPGTRLTVL.

The V call is TRBV5-4, the J call TRBJ1-3, with 9 nucleotides matching TRBD1. Trimming removed 3 bases from V and 5 bases from J; junction bases left unmatched: 3. CDR3 length: 14 residues. CDR1 and CDR2 from the germline V gene are SGHNT and YYREEE (reference sequence). CDR3 region: CASSSGTGRNTIYF. The CDR3 coding sequence is TGTGCCAGCAGCTCCGGGACAGGGCGAAACACCATATATTTT.

The chain carries TRBV27 and TRBJ1-6; D unresolved. The CDR3 has 14 amino acids. The V end lost 4 bases, the J end lost 5 bases, and 9 bases lay between the germline ends. CDR1 is MNHEY, CDR2 SMNVEV, per germline (reference sequence). Written as DNA, the CDR3 is TGTGCCAGCAGTTCCCGGAGAGATAATTCACCCCTCCACTTT. Residues: CASSSRRDNSPLHF.

V is TRBV29-1 and J is TRBJ2-3; 10 bases align to TRBD2. The V segment lost 2 bases and the J segment 3 bases; nucleotides outside the gene matches: 5. This CDR3 has 15 residues. CDR1 and CDR2 (germline): SQVTM, ANQGSEA. The CDR3 nucleotides read TGCAGCGTTGAACGGGCTAGCGGGGGAACAGATACGCAGTATTTT. This sequence encodes CSVERASGGTDTQYF.

The gene calls are TRBV6-4 and TRBJ1-5, with D tentatively TRBD1 (5 bases). The CDR3 contains 13 residues. Germline V gene lookup returns CDR1 MRHNA and CDR2 SNTAGT. V lost 6 bases, J lost 3 bases, and 9 bases lay in between. CDR3 region: CASSREYNQPQHF. The CDR3 coding sequence is TGTGCCAGCAGCAGGGAATACAATCAGCCCCAGCATTTT.

The J gene is TRBJ1-5, the V gene TRBV29-1; 10 nucleotides match TRBD1. Germline lookup yields CDR1 SQVTM and CDR2 ANQGSEA. V lost 5 bases to trimming and J lost 1 base; unmatched junction nucleotides: 2. There are 14 residues in the CDR3. The CDR3 spells CSVLDRGSNQPQHF. The CDR3 DNA follows: TGCAGCGTTTTGGACAGGGGGAGCAATCAGCCCCAGCATTTT.

V gene TRBV5-1 combines with J gene TRBJ2-7; unclear D gene. The V end lost 0 bases, the J end lost 3 bases, and 4 bases lay between the germline ends. The CDR3 has 12 amino acids. Germline lookup yields CDR1 SGHRS and CDR2 YFSETQ. DNA of the CDR3: TGCGCCAGCAGCTTGGGGGGCTACGAGCAGTACTTC. Its translation is CASSLGGYEQYF. The full variable domain, rest sourced from reference TRBV5-1 and TRBJ2-7, is KAGVTQTPRYLIKTRGQQVTLSCSPISGHRSVSWYQQTPGQGLQFLFEYFSETQRNKGNFPGRFSGRQFSNSRSEMNVSTLELGDSALYLCASSLGGYEQYFGPGTRLTVT.

This clone was seen just once. V and J are TRBV7-9 and TRBJ2-1; 8 bases align to TRBD2. V lost 6 bases, J lost 9 bases, and 13 bases stayed unmatched. The CDR3 is made up of 15 amino acids. Germline values: CDR1 SEHNR, CDR2 FQNEAQ (reference sequence). The chain's CDR3 is CASSPGLAGRGEQFF. CDR3 sequence (DNA): TGTGCCAGCAGTCCAGGACTAGCCGGCCGGGGTGAGCAGTTCTTC. The variable domain in full, completed from reference TRBV7-9 and TRBJ2-1, reads DTGVSQNPRHKITKRGQNVTFRCDPISEHNRLYWYRQTLGQGPEFLTYFQNEAQLEKSRLLSDRFSAERPKGSFSTLEIQRTEQGDSAMYLCASSPGLAGRGEQFFGPGTRLTVL.

V usage is TRBV29-1 and J usage is TRBJ2-1; TRBD1 is a possible D gene (5 bases). This CDR3 spans 12 amino acids. Germline CDR1 is SQVTM and CDR2 is ANQGSEA. Trimming removed 4 bases from V and 5 bases from J, with 9 bases in between. The CDR3 loop is CSVVGLHNEQFF. CDR3 sequence (DNA): TGCAGCGTTGTGGGGCTTCACAATGAGCAGTTCTTC.

J is TRBJ2-1 and V is TRBV7-2; 10 positions match TRBD1. V gave up 6 bases and J gave up 7 bases; unmatched junction bases: 6. In germline, CDR1 is SGHTA, CDR2 FQGNSA. The CDR3 is made up of 14 amino acids. CDR3 DNA sequence: TGTGCCAGCAGAAGACAGGGGGCTAGAAATGAGCAGTTCTTC. Protein sequence: CASRRQGARNEQFF.

The CDR3 DNA follows: TGTGCCAGCAGTCGACAGGGTTCAAGCAATCAGCCCCAGCATTTT. It specifies CASSRQGSSNQPQHF. The chain links TRBV2 to TRBJ1-5; the match to TRBD1 covers 7 bases. The CDR3 consists of 15 residues. Germline lookup yields CDR1 SNHLY and CDR2 FYNNEI. The V and J ends lost 5 bases and 1 base, in that order; junction bases with no gene match: 5.